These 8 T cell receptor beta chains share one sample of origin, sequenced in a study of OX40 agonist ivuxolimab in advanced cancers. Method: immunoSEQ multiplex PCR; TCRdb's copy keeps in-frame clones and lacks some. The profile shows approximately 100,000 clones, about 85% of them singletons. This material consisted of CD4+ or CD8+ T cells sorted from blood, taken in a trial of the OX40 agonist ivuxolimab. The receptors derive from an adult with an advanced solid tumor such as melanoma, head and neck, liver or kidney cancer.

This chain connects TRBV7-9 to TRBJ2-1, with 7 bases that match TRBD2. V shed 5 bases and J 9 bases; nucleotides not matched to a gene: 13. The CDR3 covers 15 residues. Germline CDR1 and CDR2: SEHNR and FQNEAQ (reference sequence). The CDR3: CASSPRDYNYGEQFF. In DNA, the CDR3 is TGTGCCAGCAGCCCCCGGGACTACAACTACGGTGAGCAGTTCTTC.

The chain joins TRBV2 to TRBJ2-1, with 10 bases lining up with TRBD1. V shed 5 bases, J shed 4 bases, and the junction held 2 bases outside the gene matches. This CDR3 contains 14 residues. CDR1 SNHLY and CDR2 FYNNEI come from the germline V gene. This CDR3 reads CASSRDRGYNEQFF. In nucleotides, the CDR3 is TGTGCCAGCAGTCGGGACAGGGGATACAATGAGCAGTTCTTC. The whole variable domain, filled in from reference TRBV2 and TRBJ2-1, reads EPEVTQTPSHQVTQMGQEVILRCVPISNHLYFYWYRQILGQKVEFLVSFYNNEISEKSEIFDDQFSVERPDGSNFTLKIRSTKLEDSAMYFCASSRDRGYNEQFFGPGTRLTVL.

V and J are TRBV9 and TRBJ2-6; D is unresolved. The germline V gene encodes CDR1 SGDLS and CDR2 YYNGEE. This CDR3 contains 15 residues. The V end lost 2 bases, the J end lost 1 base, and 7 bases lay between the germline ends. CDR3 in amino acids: CASSVFKSGANVLTF. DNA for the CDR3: TGTGCCAGCAGCGTCTTCAAATCTGGGGCCAACGTCCTGACTTTC.

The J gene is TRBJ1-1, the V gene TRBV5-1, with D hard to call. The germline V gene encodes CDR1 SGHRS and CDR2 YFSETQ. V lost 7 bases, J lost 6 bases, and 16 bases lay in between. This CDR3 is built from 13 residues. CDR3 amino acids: CASREQPAAEAFF. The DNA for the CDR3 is TGCGCCAGCCGCGAACAGCCGGCCGCTGAAGCTTTCTTT.

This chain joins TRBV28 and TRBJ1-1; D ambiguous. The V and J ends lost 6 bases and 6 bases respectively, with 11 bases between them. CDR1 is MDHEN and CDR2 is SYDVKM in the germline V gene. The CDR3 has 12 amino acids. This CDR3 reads CASRRTSPEAFF. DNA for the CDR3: TGTGCCAGCAGGCGGACCTCCCCTGAAGCTTTCTTT.

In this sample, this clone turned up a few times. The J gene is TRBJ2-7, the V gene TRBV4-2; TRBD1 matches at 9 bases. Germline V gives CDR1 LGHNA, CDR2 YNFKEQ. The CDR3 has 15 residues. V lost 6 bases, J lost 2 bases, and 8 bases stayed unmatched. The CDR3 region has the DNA TGTGCCAGCAGTTACCGGGACAGGGCTACCTACGAGCAGTACTTC. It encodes CASSYRDRATYEQYF.

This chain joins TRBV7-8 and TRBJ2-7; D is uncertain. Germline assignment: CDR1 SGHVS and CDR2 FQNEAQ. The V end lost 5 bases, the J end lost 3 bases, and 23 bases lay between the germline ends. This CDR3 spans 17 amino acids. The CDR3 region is CASSRVGVPDRLYEQYF. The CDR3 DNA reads TGTGCCAGCAGCCGGGTCGGTGTCCCGGACCGTCTCTACGAGCAGTACTTC.

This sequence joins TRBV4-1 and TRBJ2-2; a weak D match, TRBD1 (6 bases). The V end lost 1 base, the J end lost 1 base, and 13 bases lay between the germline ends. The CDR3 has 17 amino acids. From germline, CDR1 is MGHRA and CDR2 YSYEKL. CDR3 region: CASSQVVGTRNTGELFF. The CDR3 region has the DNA TGCGCCAGCAGCCAAGTGGTAGGGACAAGGAACACCGGGGAGCTGTTTTTT.